The next 22 T cell receptor beta chains were all read from a single sample in a study of immune evolution from preneoplasia to lung adenocarcinoma (TCRdb year 2021). The method behind the library was the immunoSEQ multiplex PCR assay. The table was pulled from immuneACCESS by TCRdb, which kept in-frame rearrangements only. Such tables lose some clones; where checked, under half of the loss comes from unresolved V genes, and the rest has no known cause. Here the sample has 20,000 or so clones; approximately 75% occur a single time. Jointly, the top ten make up over 5% of the sample. Specimen: FFPE invasive lung adenocarcinoma tissue. The cell subset or site label here, explained by the study, means: frankly invasive lung adenocarcinoma (ADC). The receptors were gathered from a person aged 60 to 70 with lung adenocarcinoma.

The rearrangement joins TRBV7-2 to TRBJ2-1, with 14 bases matching TRBD2. Unmatched junction bases numbered 9, after V lost 5 bases and J lost 9 bases. Germline loops: CDR1 SGHTA, CDR2 FQGNSA. The CDR3 has 16 residues. CDR3 sequence (DNA): TGTGCCAGCAGCCCCGCGGGGACTAGCGGGAGCGGTGAGCAGTTCTTC. This codes for CASSPAGTSGSGEQFF.

The chain recombines TRBV7-2 with TRBJ1-5; D not resolved. Trimming removed 4 bases from V and 4 bases from J, with 8 bases in between. The CDR3 is 13 residues long. In germline, CDR1 is SGHTA, CDR2 FQGNSA. This CDR3 reads CASSSRINQPQHF. CDR3 bases: TGTGCCAGCAGCTCGAGGATTAATCAGCCCCAGCATTTT.

DNA of the CDR3: TGTGCCAGCAGCATGTCTAGCGGGAGCCCCTACAATGAGCAGTTCTTC. Translating gives CASSMSSGSPYNEQFF. The V gene is TRBV7-3, the J gene TRBJ2-1; 10 bases map to TRBD2. The CDR3 runs to 16 residues. V was pared by 5 bases and J by 2 bases, with 6 bases of the junction left unmatched. CDR1 and CDR2 (germline): SGHTA, FQGTGA.

The V call is TRBV5-1, the J call TRBJ2-7; 9 nucleotides agree with TRBD2. Germline V CDR1 and CDR2: SGHRS, YFSETQ. V lost 0 bases to trimming and J lost 1 base; unmatched junction nucleotides: 5. The CDR3 length is 16 residues. In DNA form, the CDR3 reads TGCGCCAGCAGCTTGGAGACTAGCGGATATTCCTACGAGCAGTACTTC. This encodes CASSLETSGYSYEQYF.

This clone is deemed medium-sized (0.01 to 0.1%). The J gene is TRBJ2-2, the V gene TRBV9; D is perhaps TRBD2 (5 bases). Germline V CDR1 and CDR2: SGDLS, YYNGEE. Trimming left V 0 bases short and J 0 bases short, with 9 bases between. The CDR3 length is 16 residues. The CDR3 sequence is CASSVDAGANTGELFF. The CDR3 coding sequence is TGTGCCAGCAGCGTAGATGCGGGCGCGAACACCGGGGAGCTGTTTTTT.

The gene calls are TRBV27 and TRBJ2-7; D perhaps matches TRBD1 (6 bases). The CDR3 is 15 amino acids. Germline assignment: CDR1 MNHEY and CDR2 SMNVEV (reference sequence). V lost 4 bases and J 7 bases, leaving 20 bases between the germline ends. This CDR3 is CASSSYRVQGTEQYF. In DNA, the CDR3 is TGTGCCAGCAGTTCCTACAGGGTGCAAGGAACGGAGCAGTACTTC.

This clone was recorded a few times. V usage is TRBV9 and J usage is TRBJ2-2; 9 bases line up with TRBD1. V trimming: 0 bases; J trimming: 4 bases; junction bases outside the gene matches: 1. Germline assignment: CDR1 SGDLS and CDR2 YYNGEE. CDR3 length: 15 residues. The CDR3 here is CASSVGDRATGELFF. The CDR3 DNA reads TGTGCCAGCAGCGTAGGGGACAGGGCCACCGGGGAGCTGTTTTTT.

The rearrangement links TRBV5-1 to TRBJ2-3; D unresolved. The V gene's germline CDR1 is SGHRS and CDR2 YFSETQ. The CDR3 spans 15 residues. V lost 2 bases, J lost 2 bases, and 12 bases lay in between. The chain's CDR3 is CASSLGPGPTDTQYF. The DNA of the CDR3 is TGCGCCAGCAGCTTAGGTCCGGGTCCCACAGATACGCAGTATTTT. Full variable domain (remainder filled in from reference TRBV5-1 and TRBJ2-3): KAGVTQTPRYLIKTRGQQVTLSCSPISGHRSVSWYQQTPGQGLQFLFEYFSETQRNKGNFPGRFSGRQFSNSRSEMNVSTLELGDSALYLCASSLGPGPTDTQYFGPGTRLTVL.

The rearrangement joins TRBV19 to TRBJ2-1; 10 nucleotides match TRBD2. The CDR3 runs 16 residues. Germline CDR1 reads LNHDA; CDR2 reads SQIVND (reference sequence). After removal of 5 bases from V and 3 bases from J, the junction contained 7 bases not matched to a gene. In DNA, the CDR3 is TGTGCCAGTAGTCTCGCTAGCGGGAGCGGCTACAATGAGCAGTTCTTC. The encoded protein is CASSLASGSGYNEQFF.

This chain connects TRBV29-1 to TRBJ2-1, with 7 nucleotides matching TRBD1. This CDR3 region has 13 residues. The V and J ends lost 4 bases and 9 bases, in that order; junction bases with no gene match: 9. CDR1 and CDR2 from the germline V gene are SQVTM and ANQGSEA. In DNA form, the CDR3 reads TGCAGCGTTGTGGCAGGGGGTCCGAGTGAGCAGTTCTTC. Protein product: CSVVAGGPSEQFF.

This clone showed up just once. V is TRBV12-5 and J is TRBJ1-4; 12 bases line up with TRBD1. The CDR3 length is 14 residues. Germline CDR1 reads LGHNT; CDR2 reads FRNRAP. The V segment lost 6 bases and the J segment 8 bases; nucleotides outside the gene matches: 4. The CDR3 protein is CASGSGTGGEKLFF. The CDR3, as DNA: TGTGCTAGTGGATCCGGGACAGGGGGCGAAAAACTGTTTTTT.

This chain uses TRBV5-4 with TRBJ1-1; weak D call: TRBD1 (5 bases). The germline V gene has CDR1 SGHNT and CDR2 YYREEE (reference sequence). Between the trimmed V and J ends, which lost 2 bases and 2 bases, there was a span of 13 bases. The CDR3 length is 15 residues. CDR3 nucleotides: TGTGCCAGCAGCTTTTTTGACAGACTAAACACTGAAGCTTTCTTT. Protein product: CASSFFDRLNTEAFF.

This clone has more than one count but fewer than ten. The chain employs TRBV2 and TRBJ2-1, with 12 bases identical to TRBD2. Trimming cost V 8 bases and J 9 bases; bases outside gene matches: 8. Germline-derived CDR1 and CDR2 are SNHLY and FYNNEI. The CDR3 sequence is 14 residues long. The CDR3 coding sequence is TGTGCCAGCTGTTATCTAGCGGGAGGGGGTGAGCAGTTCTTC. It yields the protein CASCYLAGGGEQFF.

This chain uses TRBV7-3 with TRBJ2-2; TRBD2 matches 7 bases. The J segment lost 4 bases and the V segment lost 9 bases, leaving 5 bases of the junction unmatched. CDR3 length: 13 residues. Germline V gives CDR1 SGHTA, CDR2 FQGTGA. CDR3 loop: CASSTSVTGELFF. The CDR3 region has the DNA TGTGCCAGTTCCACTAGCGTCACCGGGGAGCTGTTTTTT.

The CDR3 region is CASSRREGPYNEQFF. CDR3 in DNA: TGTGCCAGCAGTCGGAGGGAGGGACCCTACAATGAGCAGTTCTTC. The chain recombines TRBV27 with TRBJ2-1; 7 positions agree with TRBD2. Germline V CDR1 and CDR2: MNHEY, SMNVEV (reference sequence). This CDR3 has 15 amino acids. Trimming removed 5 bases from V and 2 bases from J; junction bases left unmatched: 6.

The CDR3 sequence: CASSLQGDNGYNEQFF. The CDR3 region has the DNA TGCGCCAGCAGCCTACAGGGTGATAATGGGTACAATGAGCAGTTCTTC. The V gene is TRBV10-2, the J gene TRBJ2-1, with D possibly matching TRBD1 (6 bases). This CDR3 is 16 amino acids long. Germline V gives CDR1 WSHSY, CDR2 SAAADI. Trimming removed 6 bases at V and 4 bases at J, with 19 bases between.

This clone was picked up a small number of times. The chain is built from TRBV19 and TRBJ1-2; D unresolved. The V gene lost 4 bases and the J gene lost 4 bases, with 13 bases spanning the gap. From germline, CDR1 is LNHDA and CDR2 SQIVND (reference sequence). CDR3 size: 14 residues. For the CDR3, the DNA is TGTGCCAGTAGTAGAGATTATAGTGCCTATGGCTACACCTTC. Residues: CASSRDYSAYGYTF.

The genes are TRBV5-6 and TRBJ1-1; TRBD1 agrees at 11 bases. CDR1 SGHDT and CDR2 YYEEEE come from the germline V gene. After removal of 3 bases from V and 0 bases from J, the junction contained 4 bases not matched to a gene. This CDR3 has 16 residues. The CDR3 here is CASSWDRGLVNTEAFF. CDR3 sequence (DNA): TGTGCCAGCAGCTGGGACAGGGGGTTGGTGAACACTGAAGCTTTCTTT.

The V call is TRBV28, the J call TRBJ1-5; TRBD1 aligns across 8 bases. Per germline, CDR1 MDHEN and CDR2 SYDVKM. Trimming cost V 6 bases and J 5 bases; bases outside gene matches: 3. CDR3 length: 13 amino acids. The CDR3 loop is CASSTGGYQPQHF. The CDR3 nucleotides are TGTGCCAGCAGCACAGGGGGATATCAGCCCCAGCATTTT.

The V gene is TRBV6-1, the J gene TRBJ2-1; tentatively, D is TRBD2 (7 bases). Per the germline V gene, CDR1 is MNHNS and CDR2 is SASEGT. Deletions cut 1 base from V and 5 bases from J, with 12 bases between. The CDR3 has 15 amino acids. CDR3 in DNA: TGTGCCAGCAGTGAAGGGGGGGGCGGACACAATGAGCAGTTCTTC. Residues: CASSEGGGGHNEQFF.

In its sample, this clone was seen a few times. This chain connects TRBV6-5 to TRBJ2-1; D may be TRBD1 (5 bases). CDR1 is MNHEY, CDR2 SVGAGI, per germline. The CDR3 extends over 15 amino acids. The V end lost 2 bases, the J end lost 7 bases, and 15 bases lay between the germline ends. The CDR3 DNA follows: TGTGCCAGCAGTTACCGTCCAGGGAAGGGGAATGAGCAGTTCTTC. It yields the protein CASSYRPGKGNEQFF.

The rearrangement uses TRBV18 and TRBJ2-5; D is uncertain. The CDR3 covers 12 residues. Per the germline V gene, CDR1 is KGHSH and CDR2 is LQKENI. V lost 0 bases and J 5 bases, leaving 4 bases between the germline ends. Here the CDR3 reads CASSPPGETQYF. In nucleotides, the CDR3 is TGTGCCAGCTCACCACCGGGGGAGACCCAGTACTTC.